This T cell receptor (beta chain) was captured in a study of T cell responses to AZD1222 COVID-19 vaccine (dated by TCRdb to the early 2020s). The study in broad terms: Because spike-specific TCR depth and breadth did not differ between the two schedules, AZD1222 recipients who got a second dose at roughly 4 weeks were pooled with those who got a second dose at roughly 12 weeks. Enrollment into the trials was organized by age into subgroups of 18-55, 56-69 and 70-plus years, and those subgroups contained approximately 150, 30 and 60 TCR-sequenced participants, respectively. A total of over 230 trial participants underwent TCR sequencing, of whom nearly 210 had received two doses of AZD1222 and around 26 had received two doses of the MenACWY control vaccine.

Regarding this clone: Its antigen target is currently unknown. No much larger clone is present one base from it, and per-base qualities are unavailable.

The CDR3 regions of human TCRbeta chains were analyzed by immunosequencing. Per the authors' processing: Repertoire TCRs were checked for matches against a reference library of SARS-CoV-2-specific TCRs that had been generated using the MIRA antigen-specificity platform. Breadth meant the fraction of unique TCRs that were SARS-CoV-2-associated, whereas depth meant the fraction of total T cells that were SARS-CoV-2-associated. Using the MIRA data, each spike-specific TCR was mapped to the spike region that the TCR reacts to and placed in a CD4 or CD8 class. Log10-transformed breadth and depth values were compared by one-way ANOVA with Sidak's multiple comparisons tests. Drawn from immuneACCESS, this table holds only the in-frame rearrangements with V and J called that TCRdb kept. Clones are partly lost; checked studies trace under half to an unresolved V gene and leave the rest unexplained. V, J and clone size reflect that table, while D and trimming were determined from the DNA. For this sample there are about 80,000 clones; approximately 86% appear just once. Jointly, the top ten make up about 22% of the sample.

The time point label here, explained by the study, means: baseline before first vaccination. The vaccinee samples were drawn from two UK trials, COV001 and COV002, one of which was a single-blind randomized controlled phase 2/3 trial testing AZD1222 (ChAdOx1 nCoV-19) in healthy adults. Trial participant PBMC samples were collected at day 0 and day 28 after the second dose for TCRbeta chain sequencing. V is shortened by 3 bases, J by 4 bases, and the region joining them spans 11 bases. The cysteine opens and the phenylalanine closes a CDR3 of 13 amino acids. Only the CDR3 DNA is retained, 39 bases long and in frame from the first base. CDR1 and CDR2 (SGHDT, YYEEEE) derive from the germline V gene. Overall results and qualifications from the work: Participants were mostly white British, with more females than males. The authors suggested clonal diversity may have been underestimated. The 56-69-year group was small, and its depth increase did not reach significance, likely because of low power. Epitopes outside the regions mutated in the B.1.351 and B.1.1.7 variants were reportedly recognized by nearly half of the unique spike-specific TCRs. A significant rise in spike-specific TCR breadth and depth was observed after two AZD1222 doses relative to day 0 and relative to MenACWY recipients. Because no samples from the day 14 peak response were available, repertoires could be characterized only after the peak T cell response. Conclusions about previously exposed vaccinees were limited because only six or seven AZD1222 recipients were SARS-CoV-2 seropositive at baseline. Vaccine-associated CD4 TCRs spanned the whole spike protein, with dominant responses in regions 160-218 and 743-854.

The origin of this receptor is an adult in good health. Sequencing was performed on peripheral blood, taken on day 0 of AZD1222 vaccination. The rearranged segments are TRBV5-6 and TRBJ2-7; perhaps TRBD2 is the D gene, with 5 bases matching. The CDR3 protein sequence reads: CASSWGVSYEQYF. The DNA sequence follows: TGTGCCAGCAGCTGGGGAGTTTCTTACGAGCAGTACTTC.